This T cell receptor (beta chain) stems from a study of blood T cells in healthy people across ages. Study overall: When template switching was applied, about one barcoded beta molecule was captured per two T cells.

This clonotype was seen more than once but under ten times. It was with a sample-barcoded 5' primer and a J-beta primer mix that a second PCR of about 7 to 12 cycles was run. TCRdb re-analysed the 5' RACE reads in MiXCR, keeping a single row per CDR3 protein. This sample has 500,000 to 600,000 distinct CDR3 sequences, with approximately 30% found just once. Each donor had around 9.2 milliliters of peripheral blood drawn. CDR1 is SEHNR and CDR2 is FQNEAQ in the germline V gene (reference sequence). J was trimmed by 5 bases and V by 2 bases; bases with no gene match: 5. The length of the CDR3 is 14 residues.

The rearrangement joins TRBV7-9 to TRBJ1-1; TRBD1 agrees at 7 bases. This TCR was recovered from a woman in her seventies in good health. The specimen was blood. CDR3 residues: CASSLFSGGTEAFF. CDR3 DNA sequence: TGTGCCAGCAGCTTATTTTCAGGGGGGACTGAAGCTTTCTTT.